These 15 T cell receptor delta chains were sequenced from one sample in a study of gammadelta T cells in human blood. TCRdb re-called clones from the RT-PCR reads via CATT. Found here are roughly 500 delta-chain clones, around two fifths of them singletons; the top ten hold approximately 50%. The sequenced sample consisted of Vgamma9Vdelta2 gamma-delta T cells from adult blood. These receptors all come from a human donor.

By proportion, this clone is large. Other nucleotide sequences in the sample specify the same CDR3. The J gene is TRDJ1, the V gene TRDV2, with 12 bases fitting TRDD3. Trimming removed 0 bases from V and 3 bases from J; junction bases left unmatched: 10. The germline gives CDR1 GEAIGNYY, CDR2 EKD. The CDR3 is made up of 18 amino acids. CDR3 bases: TGTGCCTGTGACACCGTACTCCGTACTGGGGGATACTCCGATAAACTCATCTTT. Its protein product is CACDTVLRTGGYSDKLIF.

Details on this clone: Given a much more abundant clone one base away, this may be a read error. This same CDR3 is encoded by further DNA sequences in the sample. The rearrangement links TRDV2 to TRDJ1; TRDD3 might be the D (6 bases). Germline lookup yields CDR1 GEAIGNYY and CDR2 EKD. Trimming shortened V by 3 bases and J by 5 bases, and 18 bases separated the two germline ends. The CDR3 has 15 residues. CDR3 nucleotides: TGTGCCTGTGACTCCTTACTGGGCGTCACAGATAAACTCATCTTT. Amino acids: CACDSLLGVTDKLIF.

This clone is large within its sample. In the same sample, other DNA sequences code for this CDR3. The V gene is TRDV2, the J gene TRDJ1, with 8 bases identical to TRDD3. Germline V gives CDR1 GEAIGNYY, CDR2 EKD. J was trimmed by 0 bases and V by 3 bases; bases with no gene match: 14. The CDR3 contains 18 residues. The chain's CDR3 is CACDPLLGAPPYTDKLIF. The CDR3 bases are TGTGCCTGTGACCCCCTACTGGGGGCGCCCCCTTACACCGATAAACTCATCTTT.

By share, this clone counts as large. This sample also contains other DNA sequences that code for the same CDR3. This chain joins TRDV2 and TRDJ1; 13 bases are shared with TRDD3. The CDR3 runs to 19 residues. In germline, CDR1 is GEAIGNYY, CDR2 EKD. After removal of 1 base from V and 0 bases from J, the junction contained 10 bases not matched to a gene. The CDR3 coding sequence is TGTGCCTGTGACACGCCCCGCGACTGGGGGATACGGGACACCGATAAACTCATCTTT. This encodes CACDTPRDWGIRDTDKLIF.

By share, this clone ranks as hyperexpanded. In the same sample, other DNA sequences code for this CDR3. J is TRDJ1 and V is TRDV2; D remains unclear. CDR1 GEAIGNYY and CDR2 EKD come from the germline V gene. The CDR3 runs 14 residues. V was trimmed by 2 bases and J by 0 bases, leaving 9 bases between them. CDR3 DNA sequence: TGTGCCTGTGACAGCCTAGGTGACACCGATAAACTCATCTTT. This translates into CACDSLGDTDKLIF.

This clone has just a few counts. A read error likely explains this, since a far larger clone differs by one base. This same CDR3 is encoded by further DNA sequences in the sample. The rearrangement uses TRDV2 and TRDJ1, with D possibly matching TRDD3 (5 bases). The CDR3 length is 17 residues. Germline values: CDR1 GEAIGNYY, CDR2 EKD. V dropped 0 bases and J dropped 5 bases, with 21 bases sitting between them. CDR3 loop: CACDTVRAAWAADKLIF. The CDR3 nucleotides are TGTGCCTGTGACACCGTACGCGCCGCCTGGGCGGCTGATAAACTCATCTTT.

As for this clone: This likely came from a read error, as a far larger clone is one base away. This same CDR3 is encoded by further DNA sequences in the sample. The chain recombines TRDV2 with TRDJ1; 10 bases agree with TRDD3. The length of the CDR3 is 19 residues. Germline trimming cut 1 base from V and 3 bases from J; bases unmatched to any gene: 16. CDR1 is GEAIGNYY and CDR2 is EKD in the germline V gene. The CDR3 here is CACDTISYGTGGLSDKLIF. CDR3 nucleotide sequence: TGTGCCTGTGACACAATTTCCTATGGTACTGGGGGATTATCCGATAAACTCATCTTT.

To note about this clone: A read error is likely here: a far larger clone is one base away. The chain recombines TRDV2 with TRDJ1; 13 positions agree with TRDD3. Germline CDR1 is GEAIGNYY and CDR2 is EKD. There are 22 residues in the CDR3. Germline trimming cut 0 bases from V and 4 bases from J; bases unmatched to any gene: 22. The CDR3 nucleotides are TGTGCCTGTGACACCGTCAGGCCCACTGGGGGATACGGTTATAGGAGGGACGATAAACTCATCTTT. The encoded protein is CACDTVRPTGGYGYRRDDKLIF.

As for this clone: A far larger clone lies a single base away; this is likely a read error. The sample carries other DNA sequences with the same CDR3. The chain couples TRDV2 to TRDJ1, with a possible D match to TRDD2 (5 bases). Germline CDR1 is GEAIGNYY and CDR2 is EKD. The CDR3 contains 16 residues. CDR3 sequence: CACDYTSRTNTDKLIF. Here the CDR3 DNA reads TGTGCCTGTGACTACACTTCCCGTACCAACACCGATAAGCTCATCTTT.

As concerns this clone: This is likely an artifact of a read error, given a far larger clone one base away. This sample also contains other DNA sequences that code for the same CDR3. The chain links TRDV2 to TRDJ1, with TRDD3 matching over 9 bases. The CDR3 loop spans 17 amino acids. Germline V gene lookup returns CDR1 GEAIGNYY and CDR2 EKD. In nucleotides, the CDR3 is TGTGCCTGTGACATCCTCACTGGGGGACCGTACACAGATAAACTCATCTTT. It yields the protein CACDILTGGPYTDKLIF.

By frequency in the sample, this clone is large. The chain is built from TRDV2 and TRDJ1; D remains unclear. CDR1 and CDR2 (germline): GEAIGNYY, EKD. This CDR3 spans 15 amino acids. The germline V and J ends were trimmed by 3 bases and 1 base, with 14 bases remaining between them. The CDR3 DNA follows: TGTGCCTGTGACCACCTTACTGCGGGCACCGATAAACTCATCTTT. Amino acid sequence: CACDHLTAGTDKLIF.

Judged by abundance, this clone is large. A far larger clone is only one base removed, so a read error is likely. This chain joins TRDV2 and TRDJ1; D not certain. In germline, CDR1 is GEAIGNYY, CDR2 EKD. The CDR3 covers 14 residues. CDR3 in amino acids: CARDSLGDTDKLIF. In nucleotides, the CDR3 is TGTGCCCGTGACAGCCTAGGTGACACCGATAAACTCATCTTT.

The V and J genes are TRDV2 and TRDJ1; 10 nucleotides agree with TRDD3. This CDR3 spans 18 amino acids. Germline V gives CDR1 GEAIGNYY, CDR2 EKD. V lost 0 bases and J lost 0; bases outside the gene matches: 9. CDR3 sequence reads: CACDTVGTGGFYTDKLIF. The CDR3 bases are TGTGCCTGTGACACCGTCGGGACTGGGGGATTCTACACCGATAAACTCATCTTT.

This clone is medium-sized in the sample. The chain links TRDV2 to TRDJ1; 13 bases are shared with TRDD3. J gave up 3 bases and V 3 bases, and 9 bases lay outside the gene matches. CDR3 length equals 17 residues. Germline loops: CDR1 GEAIGNYY, CDR2 EKD. CDR3 loop: CACDLLGDTGRADKLIF. The CDR3 DNA reads as TGTGCCTGTGACCTACTGGGGGATACGGGGAGGGCCGATAAACTCATCTTT.

By share, this clone counts as medium-sized. A clone one base away is much larger, so this may be a read error. Different DNA sequences within this sample yield the same CDR3. This sequence joins TRDV2 and TRDJ1; 8 bases match TRDD3. Germline CDR1 and CDR2: GEAIGNYY and EKD. The CDR3 loop spans 18 amino acids. CDR3 in amino acids: CACDTITGGPQYTDKLIF. The CDR3 bases are TGTGCCTGTGACACGATTACTGGGGGGCCCCAGTACACTGATAAACTCATCTTT.